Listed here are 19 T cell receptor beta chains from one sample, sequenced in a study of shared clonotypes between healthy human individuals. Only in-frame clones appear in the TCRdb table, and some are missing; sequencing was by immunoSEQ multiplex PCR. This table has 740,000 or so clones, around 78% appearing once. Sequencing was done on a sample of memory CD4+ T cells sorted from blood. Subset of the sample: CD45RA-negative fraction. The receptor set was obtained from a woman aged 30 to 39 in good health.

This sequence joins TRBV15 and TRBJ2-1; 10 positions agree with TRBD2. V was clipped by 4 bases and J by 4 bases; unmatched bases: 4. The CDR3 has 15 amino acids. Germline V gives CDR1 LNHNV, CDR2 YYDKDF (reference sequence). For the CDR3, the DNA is TGTGCCACCAGCACCAGGACTAGCGGTTACAATGAGCAGTTCTTC. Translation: CATSTRTSGYNEQFF.

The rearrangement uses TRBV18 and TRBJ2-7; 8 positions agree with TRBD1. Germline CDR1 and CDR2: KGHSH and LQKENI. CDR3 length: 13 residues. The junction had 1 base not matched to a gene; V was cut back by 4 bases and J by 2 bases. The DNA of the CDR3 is TGTGCCAGCTCACAGGGACAGGCCTACGAGCAGTACTTC. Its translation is CASSQGQAYEQYF.

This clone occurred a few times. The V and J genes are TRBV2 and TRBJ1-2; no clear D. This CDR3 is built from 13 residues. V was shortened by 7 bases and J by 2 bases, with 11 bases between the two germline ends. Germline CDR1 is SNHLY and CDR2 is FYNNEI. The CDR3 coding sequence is TGTGCCAGCACCCGGGAACAGAACTATGGCTACACCTTC. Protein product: CASTREQNYGYTF.

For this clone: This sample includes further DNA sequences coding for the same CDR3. The DNA for the CDR3 is TGTGCCAGCAGGGTTACTAGTTCTGAGCAGTTCTTC. Protein product: CASRVTSSEQFF. This chain joins TRBV2 and TRBJ2-1; D may be TRBD2 (5 bases). Trimming cost V 6 bases and J 9 bases, with 12 bases left between them. Germline CDR1 and CDR2: SNHLY and FYNNEI. The CDR3 has 12 amino acids.

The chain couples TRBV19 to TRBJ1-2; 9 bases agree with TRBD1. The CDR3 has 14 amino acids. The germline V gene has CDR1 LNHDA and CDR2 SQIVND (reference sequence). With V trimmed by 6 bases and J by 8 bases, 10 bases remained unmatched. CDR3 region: CASSPLTGGYGYTF. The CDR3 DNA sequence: TGTGCCAGTAGCCCCCTCACAGGGGGCTACGGCTACACCTTC.

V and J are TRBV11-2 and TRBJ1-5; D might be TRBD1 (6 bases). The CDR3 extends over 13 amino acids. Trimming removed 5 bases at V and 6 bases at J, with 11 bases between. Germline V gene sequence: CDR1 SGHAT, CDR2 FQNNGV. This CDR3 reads CASSRQEGQPQHF. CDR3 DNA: TGTGCCAGCAGCCGACAGGAGGGTCAGCCCCAGCATTTT.

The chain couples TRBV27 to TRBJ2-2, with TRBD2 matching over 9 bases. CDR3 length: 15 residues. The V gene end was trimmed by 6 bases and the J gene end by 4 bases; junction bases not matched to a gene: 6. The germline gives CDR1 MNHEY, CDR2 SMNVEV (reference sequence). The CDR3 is CASRQAGGVTGELFF. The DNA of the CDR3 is TGTGCCAGCAGGCAAGCGGGAGGCGTCACCGGGGAGCTGTTTTTT.

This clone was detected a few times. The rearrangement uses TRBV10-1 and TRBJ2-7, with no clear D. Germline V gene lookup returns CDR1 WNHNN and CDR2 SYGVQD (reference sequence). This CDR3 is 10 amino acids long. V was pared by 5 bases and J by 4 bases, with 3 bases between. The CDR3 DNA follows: TGCGCCAGCAGTTCGTACGAGCAGTACTTC. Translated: CASSSYEQYF.

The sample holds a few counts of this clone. The CDR3 loop reads CATSTYAETQYF. Here the CDR3 DNA reads TGTGCCACCAGCACATATGCGGAGACCCAGTACTTC. This chain uses TRBV15 with TRBJ2-5; D is unclear. There are 12 residues in the CDR3. CDR1 is LNHNV and CDR2 is YYDKDF in the germline V gene (reference sequence). V was clipped by 4 bases and J by 5 bases, with 8 bases between them.

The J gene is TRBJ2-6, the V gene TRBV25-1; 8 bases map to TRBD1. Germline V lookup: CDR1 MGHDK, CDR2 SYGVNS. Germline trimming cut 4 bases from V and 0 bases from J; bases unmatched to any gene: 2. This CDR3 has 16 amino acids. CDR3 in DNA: TGTGCCAGCAGTGGGACAGGGTTCTCTGGGGCCAACGTCCTGACTTTC. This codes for CASSGTGFSGANVLTF.

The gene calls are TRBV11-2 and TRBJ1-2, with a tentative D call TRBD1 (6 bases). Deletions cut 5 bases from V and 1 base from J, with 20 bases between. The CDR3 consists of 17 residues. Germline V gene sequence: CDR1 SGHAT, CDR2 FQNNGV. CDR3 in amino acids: CASSQTSRGSSNYGYTF. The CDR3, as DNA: TGTGCCAGCAGCCAGACCTCTAGGGGGTCAAGTAACTATGGCTACACCTTC.

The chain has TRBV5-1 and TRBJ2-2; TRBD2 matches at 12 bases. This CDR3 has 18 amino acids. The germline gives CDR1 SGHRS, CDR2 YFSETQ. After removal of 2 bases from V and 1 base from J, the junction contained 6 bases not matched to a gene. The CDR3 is CASSLRLAGVVNTGELFF. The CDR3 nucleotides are TGCGCCAGCAGCTTAAGACTAGCGGGAGTGGTGAACACCGGGGAGCTGTTTTTT.

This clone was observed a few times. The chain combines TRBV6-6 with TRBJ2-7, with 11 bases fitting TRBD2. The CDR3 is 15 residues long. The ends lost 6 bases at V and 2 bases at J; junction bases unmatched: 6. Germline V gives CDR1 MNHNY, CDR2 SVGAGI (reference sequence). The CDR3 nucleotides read TGTGCCAGCAGCCCAGGACTAGCGGGCGCCTACGAGCAGTACTTC. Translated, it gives CASSPGLAGAYEQYF.

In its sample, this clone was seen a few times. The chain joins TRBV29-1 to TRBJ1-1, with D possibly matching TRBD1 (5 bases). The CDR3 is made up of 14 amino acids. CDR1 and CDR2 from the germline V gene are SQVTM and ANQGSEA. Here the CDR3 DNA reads TGCAGGGCTACCATGACAGAGATGAACACTGAAGCTTTCTTT. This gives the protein CRATMTEMNTEAFF. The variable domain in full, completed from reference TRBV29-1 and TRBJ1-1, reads SAVISQKPSRDICQRGTSLTIQCQVDSQVTMMFWYRQQPGQSLTLIATANQGSEATYESGFVIDKFPISRPNLTFSTLTVSNMSPEDSSIYLCRATMTEMNTEAFFGQGTRLTVV.

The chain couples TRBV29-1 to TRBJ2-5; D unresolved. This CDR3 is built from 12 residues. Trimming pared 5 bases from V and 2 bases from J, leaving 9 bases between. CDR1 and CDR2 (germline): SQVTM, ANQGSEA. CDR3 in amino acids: CSVFLGQETQYF. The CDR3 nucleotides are TGCAGCGTTTTTTTGGGGCAAGAGACCCAGTACTTC.

CDR3 protein: CASSYFPYEQYF. In DNA, the CDR3 is TGTGCCAGCAGTTACTTCCCCTACGAGCAGTACTTC. The rearrangement uses TRBV6-6 and TRBJ2-7; D is ambiguous. The CDR3 contains 12 residues. Germline assignment: CDR1 MNHNY and CDR2 SVGAGI (reference sequence). The V end lost 1 base, the J end lost 2 bases, and 3 bases lay between the germline ends.

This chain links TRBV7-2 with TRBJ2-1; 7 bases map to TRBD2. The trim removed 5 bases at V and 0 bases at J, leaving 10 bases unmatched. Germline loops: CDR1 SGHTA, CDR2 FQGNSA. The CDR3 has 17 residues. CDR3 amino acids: CASSPWTSGTSYNEQFF. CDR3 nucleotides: TGTGCCAGCAGCCCCTGGACTAGTGGGACCTCCTACAATGAGCAGTTCTTC. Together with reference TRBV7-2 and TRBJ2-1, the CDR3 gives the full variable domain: GAGVSQSPSNKVTEKGKDVELRCDPISGHTALYWYRQSLGQGLEFLIYFQGNSAPDKSGLPSDRFSAERTGGSVSTLTIQRTQQEDSAVYLCASSPWTSGTSYNEQFFGPGTRLTVL.

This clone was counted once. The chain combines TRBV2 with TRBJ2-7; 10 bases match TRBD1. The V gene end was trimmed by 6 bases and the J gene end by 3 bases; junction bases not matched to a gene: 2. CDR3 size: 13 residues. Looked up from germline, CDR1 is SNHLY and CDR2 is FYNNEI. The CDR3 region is CASRGQGGYEQYF. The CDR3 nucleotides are TGTGCCAGCAGAGGACAGGGGGGCTACGAGCAGTACTTC. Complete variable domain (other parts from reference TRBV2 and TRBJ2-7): EPEVTQTPSHQVTQMGQEVILRCVPISNHLYFYWYRQILGQKVEFLVSFYNNEISEKSEIFDDQFSVERPDGSNFTLKIRSTKLEDSAMYFCASRGQGGYEQYFGPGTRLTVT.

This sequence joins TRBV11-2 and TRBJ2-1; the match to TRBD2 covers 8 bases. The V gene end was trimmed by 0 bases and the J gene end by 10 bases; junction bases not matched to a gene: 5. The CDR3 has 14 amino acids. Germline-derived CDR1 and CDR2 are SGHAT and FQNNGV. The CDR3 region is CASSLDRTSWEQFF. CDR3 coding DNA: TGTGCCAGCAGCTTAGATCGGACTAGCTGGGAGCAGTTCTTC.